This T cell receptor (beta chain) was documented in a study of T cells in Graves' hyperthyroidism and ophthalmopathy. Whole-study findings and limits: Blood samples included most of the expanded thyroid clonotypes exceeding 0.001. A 13 V-J signature model discriminated ophthalmopathy versus stable hyperthyroidism.

Germline CDR1 LNHDA, CDR2 SQIVND (reference sequence). Trimming took 5 bases from V and 4 from J; bases not matched to a gene: 10. This CDR3 comprises 15 residues. It was RNA transcripts that yielded the amplified TCR beta CDR3 regions. The HTBI set primed first-round TCR CDR3 RT-PCR. TCRdb redid the calling of the multiplex PCR reads with MiXCR, one entry per CDR3 protein. The sample holds 500,000 to 550,000 distinct CDR3 sequences, roughly 21% seen once. Points on this clonotype: What it recognizes is unknown.

Sequenced sample: blood. This receptor was taken from a man aged 35 to 55 with Graves' ophthalmopathy. The gene calls are TRBV19 and TRBJ1-2, with 7 bases aligning to TRBD1. The DNA of the CDR3 is TGTGCCAGTAGTCCCCAACGACAGGGAAGCTATGGCTACACCTTC. It translates to CASSPQRQGSYGYTF.